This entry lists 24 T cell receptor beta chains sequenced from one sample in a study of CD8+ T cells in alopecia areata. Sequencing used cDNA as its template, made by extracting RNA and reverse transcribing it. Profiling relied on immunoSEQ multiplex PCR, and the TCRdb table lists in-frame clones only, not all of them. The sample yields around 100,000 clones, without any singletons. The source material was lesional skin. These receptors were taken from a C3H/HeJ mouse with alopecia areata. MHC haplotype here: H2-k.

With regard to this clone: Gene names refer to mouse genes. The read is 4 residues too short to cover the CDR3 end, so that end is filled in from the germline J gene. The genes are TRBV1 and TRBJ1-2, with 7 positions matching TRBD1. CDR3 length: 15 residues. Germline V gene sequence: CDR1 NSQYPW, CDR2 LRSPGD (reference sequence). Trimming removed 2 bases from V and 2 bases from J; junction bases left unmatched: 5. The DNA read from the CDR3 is TGCACCTGCAGTGCATGGGACAGCCCTAACTCC. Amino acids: CTCSAWDSPNS. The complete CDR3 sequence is CTCSAWDSPNSDYTF.

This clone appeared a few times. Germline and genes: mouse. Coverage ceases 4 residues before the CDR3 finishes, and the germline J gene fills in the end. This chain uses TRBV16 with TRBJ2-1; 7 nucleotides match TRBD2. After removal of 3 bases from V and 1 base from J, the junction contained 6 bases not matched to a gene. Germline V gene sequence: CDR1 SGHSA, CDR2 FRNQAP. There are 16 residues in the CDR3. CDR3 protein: CASSFGGEENYAEQFF. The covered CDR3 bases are TGTGCAAGCAGCTTCGGGGGGGAAGAAAACTATGCT.

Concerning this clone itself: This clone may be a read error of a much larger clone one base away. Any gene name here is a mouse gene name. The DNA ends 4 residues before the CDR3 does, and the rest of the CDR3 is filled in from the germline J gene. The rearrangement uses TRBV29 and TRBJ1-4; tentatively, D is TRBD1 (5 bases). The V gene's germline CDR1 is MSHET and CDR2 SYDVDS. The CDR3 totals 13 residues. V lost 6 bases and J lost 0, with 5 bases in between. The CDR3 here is CASRDISNERLFF. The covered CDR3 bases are TGTGCTAGCAGGGACATTTCCAACGAA.

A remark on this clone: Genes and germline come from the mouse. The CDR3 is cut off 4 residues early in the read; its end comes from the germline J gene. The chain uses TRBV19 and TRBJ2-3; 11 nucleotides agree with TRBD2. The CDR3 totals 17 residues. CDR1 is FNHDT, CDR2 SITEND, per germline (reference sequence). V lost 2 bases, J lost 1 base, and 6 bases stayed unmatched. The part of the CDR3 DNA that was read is TGTGCCAGCAGTATCAACTGGGGGGGCGCGGGTGCAGAA. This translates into CASSINWGGAGAE. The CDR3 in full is CASSINWGGAGAETLYF. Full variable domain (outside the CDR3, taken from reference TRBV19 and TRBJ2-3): GGIITQTPKFLIGQEGQKLTLKCQQNFNHDTMYWYRQDSGKGLRLIYYSITENDLQKGDLSEGYDASREKKSSFSLTVTSAQKNEMAVFLCASSINWGGAGAETLYFGSGTRLTVL.

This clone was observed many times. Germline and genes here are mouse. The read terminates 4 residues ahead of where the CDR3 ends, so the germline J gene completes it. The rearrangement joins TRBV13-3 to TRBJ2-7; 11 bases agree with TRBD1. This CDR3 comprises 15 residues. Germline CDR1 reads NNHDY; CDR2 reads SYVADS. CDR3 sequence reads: CASSERDRGTYEQYF. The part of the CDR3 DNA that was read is TGTGCCAGCAGTGAGCGGGACAGGGGGACGTAT.

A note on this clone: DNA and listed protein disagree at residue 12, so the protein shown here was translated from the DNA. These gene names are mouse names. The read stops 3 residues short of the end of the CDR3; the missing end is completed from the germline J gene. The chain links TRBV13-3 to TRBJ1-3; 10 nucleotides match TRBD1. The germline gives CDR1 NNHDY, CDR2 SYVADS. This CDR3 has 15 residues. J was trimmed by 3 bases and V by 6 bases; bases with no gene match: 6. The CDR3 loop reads CASNRQGAFGNTLYF. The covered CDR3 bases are TGTGCCAGCAACCGACAGGGGGCGTTTGGAAATACG.

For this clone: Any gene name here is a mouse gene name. This CDR3 reads CTCSAETGRNTEVFF. Partial CDR3 DNA: TGCACCTGCAGTGCAGAGACAGGGAGGAACACA. The genes are TRBV1 and TRBJ1-1, with TRBD1 matching over 7 bases. Coverage ceases 4 residues before the CDR3 finishes, and the germline J gene fills in the end. Germline trimming cut 0 bases from V and 1 base from J; bases unmatched to any gene: 2. The CDR3 totals 15 residues. From germline, CDR1 is NSQYPW and CDR2 LRSPGD (reference sequence).

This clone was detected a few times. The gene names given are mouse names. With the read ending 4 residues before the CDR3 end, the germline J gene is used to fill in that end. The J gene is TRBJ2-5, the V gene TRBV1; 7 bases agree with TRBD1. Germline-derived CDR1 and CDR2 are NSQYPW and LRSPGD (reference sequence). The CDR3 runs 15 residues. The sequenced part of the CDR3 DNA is TGCACCTGCAGTGCCCACAGGGGTGAGAAAGAC. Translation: CTCSAHRGEKD. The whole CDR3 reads CTCSAHRGEKDTQYF. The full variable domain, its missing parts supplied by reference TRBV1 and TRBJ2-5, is VTLLEQNPRWRLVPRGQAVNLRCILKNSQYPWMSWYQQDLQKQLQWLFTLRSPGDKEVKSLPGADYLATRVTDTELRLQVANMSQGRTLYCTCSAHRGEKDTQYFGPGTRLLVL.

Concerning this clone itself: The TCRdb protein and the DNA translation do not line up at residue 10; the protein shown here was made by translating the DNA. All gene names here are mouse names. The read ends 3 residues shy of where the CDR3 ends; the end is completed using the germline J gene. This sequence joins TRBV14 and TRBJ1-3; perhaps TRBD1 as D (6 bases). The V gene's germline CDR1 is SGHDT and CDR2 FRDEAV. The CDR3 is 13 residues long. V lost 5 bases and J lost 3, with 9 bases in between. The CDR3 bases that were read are TGTGCCAGCAGACGGGACAATGGAAATACG. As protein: CASRRDNGNT. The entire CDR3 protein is CASRRDNGNTLYF.

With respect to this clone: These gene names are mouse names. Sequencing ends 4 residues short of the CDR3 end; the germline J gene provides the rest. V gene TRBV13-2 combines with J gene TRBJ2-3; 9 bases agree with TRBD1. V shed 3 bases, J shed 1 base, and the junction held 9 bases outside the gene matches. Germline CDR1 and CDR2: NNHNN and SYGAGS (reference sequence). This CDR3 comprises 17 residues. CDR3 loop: CASGAPDRGGGAETLYF. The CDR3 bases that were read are TGTGCCAGCGGTGCCCCGGACAGGGGCGGTGGTGCAGAA.

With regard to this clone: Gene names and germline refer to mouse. The CDR3 sequence is CAWSLQGTNERLFF. The CDR3 bases that were read are TGTGCCTGGAGTCTTCAGGGGACCAACGAA. The V call is TRBV31, the J call TRBJ1-4; D may be TRBD1 (6 bases). The read ends 4 residues early relative to the CDR3; the germline J gene fills the gap. Germline V gives CDR1 GKSSPN, CDR2 SITVG. This CDR3 comprises 14 residues. V lost 0 bases, J lost 3 bases, and 8 bases lay in between.

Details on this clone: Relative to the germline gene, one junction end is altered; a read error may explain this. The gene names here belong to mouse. The part of the CDR3 DNA that was read is TGCCCCTGCAGGCACAGGGTCCGTTCCAACGAA. This translates into CPCRHRVRSNE. The full CDR3 protein reads CPCRHRVRSNERLFF. This chain joins TRBV1 and TRBJ1-4, with D perhaps matching TRBD1 (6 bases). The CDR3 is cut off 4 residues early in the read; its end comes from the germline J gene. Germline CDR1 NSQYPW, CDR2 LRSPGD (reference sequence). The CDR3 runs to 15 residues.

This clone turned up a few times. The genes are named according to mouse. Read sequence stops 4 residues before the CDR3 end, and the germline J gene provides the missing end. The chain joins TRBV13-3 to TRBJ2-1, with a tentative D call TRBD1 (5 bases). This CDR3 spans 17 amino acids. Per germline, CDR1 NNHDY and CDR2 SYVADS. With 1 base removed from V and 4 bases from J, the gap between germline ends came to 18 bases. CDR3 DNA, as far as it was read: TGTGCCAGCAGTGATACAGGAGGAGATATAGGGTATGCT. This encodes CASSDTGGDIGYA. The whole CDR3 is CASSDTGGDIGYAEQFF.

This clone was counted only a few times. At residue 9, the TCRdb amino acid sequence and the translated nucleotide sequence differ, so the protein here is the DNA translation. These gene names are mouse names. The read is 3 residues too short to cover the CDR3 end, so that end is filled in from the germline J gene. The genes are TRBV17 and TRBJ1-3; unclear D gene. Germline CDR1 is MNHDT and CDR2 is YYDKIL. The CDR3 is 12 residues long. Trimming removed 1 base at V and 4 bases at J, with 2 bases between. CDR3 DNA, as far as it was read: TGTGCTAGCAGTAGAGTGGGAAATACG. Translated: CASSRVGNT. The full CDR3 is CASSRVGNTLYF.

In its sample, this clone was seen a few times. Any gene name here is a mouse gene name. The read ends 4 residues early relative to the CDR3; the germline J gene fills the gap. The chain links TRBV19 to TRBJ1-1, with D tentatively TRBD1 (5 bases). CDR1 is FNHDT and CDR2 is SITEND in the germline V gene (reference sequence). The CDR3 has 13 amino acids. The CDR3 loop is CASSIKGKAEVFF. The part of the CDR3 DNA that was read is TGTGCCAGCAGTATAAAGGGGAAGGCA.

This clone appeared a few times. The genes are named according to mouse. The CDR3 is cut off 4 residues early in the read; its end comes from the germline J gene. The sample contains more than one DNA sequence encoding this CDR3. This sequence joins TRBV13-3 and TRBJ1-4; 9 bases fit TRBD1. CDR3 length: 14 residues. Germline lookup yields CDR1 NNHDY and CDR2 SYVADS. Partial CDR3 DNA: TGTGCCAGCAGTGGGGGACAGGGCGGCGAA. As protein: CASSGGQGGE. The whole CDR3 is CASSGGQGGERLFF.

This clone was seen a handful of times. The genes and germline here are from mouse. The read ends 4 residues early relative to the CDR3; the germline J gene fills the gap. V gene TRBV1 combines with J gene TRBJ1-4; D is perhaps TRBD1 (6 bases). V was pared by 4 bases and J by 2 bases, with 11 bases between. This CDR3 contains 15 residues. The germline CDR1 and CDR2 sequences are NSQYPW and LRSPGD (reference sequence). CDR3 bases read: TGCACCTGCAGTGTACAGGGTGGGTCCAACGAA. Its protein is CTCSVQGGSNE. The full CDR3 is CTCSVQGGSNERLFF.

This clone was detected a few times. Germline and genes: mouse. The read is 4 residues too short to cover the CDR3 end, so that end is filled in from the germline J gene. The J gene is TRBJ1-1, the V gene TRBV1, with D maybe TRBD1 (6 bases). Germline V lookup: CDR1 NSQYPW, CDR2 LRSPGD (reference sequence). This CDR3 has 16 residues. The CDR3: CTCSADPGLGGQEVFF. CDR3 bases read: TGCACCTGCAGTGCAGACCCGGGACTGGGGGGGCAA. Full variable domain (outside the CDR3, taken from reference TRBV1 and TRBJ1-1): VTLLEQNPRWRLVPRGQAVNLRCILKNSQYPWMSWYQQDLQKQLQWLFTLRSPGDKEVKSLPGADYLATRVTDTELRLQVANMSQGRTLYCTCSADPGLGGQEVFFGKGTRLTVV.

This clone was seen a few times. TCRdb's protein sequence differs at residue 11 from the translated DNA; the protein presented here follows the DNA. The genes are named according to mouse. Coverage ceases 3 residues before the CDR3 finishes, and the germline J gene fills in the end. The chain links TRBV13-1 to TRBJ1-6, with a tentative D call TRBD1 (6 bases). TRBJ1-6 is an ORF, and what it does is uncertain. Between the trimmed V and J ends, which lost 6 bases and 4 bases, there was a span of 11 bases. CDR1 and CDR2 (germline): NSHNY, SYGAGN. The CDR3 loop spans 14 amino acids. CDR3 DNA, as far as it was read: TGTGCCAGCAAGCCACAGGGATATAATTCGCCC. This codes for CASKPQGYNSP. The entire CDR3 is CASKPQGYNSPLYF.

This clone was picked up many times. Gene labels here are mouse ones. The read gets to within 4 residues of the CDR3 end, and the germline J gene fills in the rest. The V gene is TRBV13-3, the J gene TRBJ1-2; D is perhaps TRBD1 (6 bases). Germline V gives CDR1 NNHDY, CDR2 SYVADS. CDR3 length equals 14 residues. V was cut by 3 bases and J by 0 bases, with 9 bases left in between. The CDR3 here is CASSGDTANSDYTF. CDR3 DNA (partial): TGTGCCAGCAGTGGGGACACCGCAAACTCC.

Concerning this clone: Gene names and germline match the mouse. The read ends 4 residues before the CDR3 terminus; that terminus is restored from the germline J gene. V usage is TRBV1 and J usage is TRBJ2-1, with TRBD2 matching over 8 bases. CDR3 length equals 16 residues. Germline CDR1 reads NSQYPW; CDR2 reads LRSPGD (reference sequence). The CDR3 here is CTCSADGGGRWAEQFF. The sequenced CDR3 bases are TGCACCTGCAGTGCAGATGGGGGGGGGCGCTGGGCT.

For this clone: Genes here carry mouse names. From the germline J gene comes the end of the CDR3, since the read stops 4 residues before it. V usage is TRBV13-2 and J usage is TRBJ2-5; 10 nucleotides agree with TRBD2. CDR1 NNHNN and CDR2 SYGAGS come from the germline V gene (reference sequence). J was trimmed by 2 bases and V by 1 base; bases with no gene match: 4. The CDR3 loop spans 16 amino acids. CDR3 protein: CASGDPWGGAQDTQYF. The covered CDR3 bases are TGTGCCAGCGGTGATCCCTGGGGGGGCGCCCAAGAC.

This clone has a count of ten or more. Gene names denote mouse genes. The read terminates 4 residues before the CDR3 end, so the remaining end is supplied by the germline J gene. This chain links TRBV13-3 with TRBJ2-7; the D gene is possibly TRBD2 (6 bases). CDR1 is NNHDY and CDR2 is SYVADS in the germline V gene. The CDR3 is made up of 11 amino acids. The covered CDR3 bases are TGTGCCAGCGGGGGGTCCGAT. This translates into CASGGSD. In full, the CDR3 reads CASGGSDEQYF.

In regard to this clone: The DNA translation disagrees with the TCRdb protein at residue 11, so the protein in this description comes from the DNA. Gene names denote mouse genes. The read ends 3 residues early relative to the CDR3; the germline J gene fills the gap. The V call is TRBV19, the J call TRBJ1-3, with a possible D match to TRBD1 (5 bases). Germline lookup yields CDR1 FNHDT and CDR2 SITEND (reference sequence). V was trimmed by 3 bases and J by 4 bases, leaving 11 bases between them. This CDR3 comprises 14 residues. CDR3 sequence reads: CASSKAGWGNTLYF. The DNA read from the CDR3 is TGTGCCAGCAGTAAGGCAGGGTGGGGAAATACG.